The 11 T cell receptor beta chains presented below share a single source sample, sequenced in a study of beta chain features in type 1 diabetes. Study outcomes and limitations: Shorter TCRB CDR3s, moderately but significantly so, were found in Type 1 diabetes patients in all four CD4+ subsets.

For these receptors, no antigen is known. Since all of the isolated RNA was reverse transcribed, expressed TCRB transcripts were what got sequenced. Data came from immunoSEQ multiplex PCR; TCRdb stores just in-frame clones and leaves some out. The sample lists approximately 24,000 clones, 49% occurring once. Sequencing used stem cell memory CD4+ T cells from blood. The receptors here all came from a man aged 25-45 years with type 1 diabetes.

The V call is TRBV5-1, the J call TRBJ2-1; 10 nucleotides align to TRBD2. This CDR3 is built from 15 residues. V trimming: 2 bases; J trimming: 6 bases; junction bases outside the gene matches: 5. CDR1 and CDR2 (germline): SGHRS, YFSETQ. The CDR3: CASSFSGGSLNEQFF. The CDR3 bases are TGCGCCAGCAGCTTTAGCGGGGGGTCCCTCAATGAGCAGTTCTTC.

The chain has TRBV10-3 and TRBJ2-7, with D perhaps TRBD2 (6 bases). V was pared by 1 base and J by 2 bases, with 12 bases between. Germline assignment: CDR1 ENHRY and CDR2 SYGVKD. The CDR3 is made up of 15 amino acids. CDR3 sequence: CAISELGGGTYEQYF. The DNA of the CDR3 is TGTGCCATCAGTGAGTTGGGTGGCGGGACCTACGAGCAGTACTTC.

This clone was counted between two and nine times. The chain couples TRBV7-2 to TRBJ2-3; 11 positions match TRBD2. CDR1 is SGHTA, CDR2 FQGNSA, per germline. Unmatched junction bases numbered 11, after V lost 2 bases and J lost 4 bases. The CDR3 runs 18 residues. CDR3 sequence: CASSLILRLAGRSDTQYF. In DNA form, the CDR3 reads TGTGCCAGCAGCTTAATCCTCCGACTAGCGGGAAGGTCAGATACGCAGTATTTT.

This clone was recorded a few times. The CDR3 loop is CASGLSGTGGREQYF. In DNA, the CDR3 is TGTGCTAGTGGTTTGTCCGGGACAGGGGGCCGGGAGCAGTACTTC. J is TRBJ2-7 and V is TRBV12-5; TRBD1 aligns across 12 bases. The CDR3 extends over 15 amino acids. The germline gives CDR1 LGHNT, CDR2 FRNRAP. V was clipped by 2 bases and J by 7 bases; unmatched bases: 6. The whole variable domain, filled in from reference TRBV12-5 and TRBJ2-7, reads DARVTQTPRHKVTEMGQEVTMRCQPILGHNTVFWYRQTMMQGLELLAYFRNRAPLDDSGMPKDRFSAEMPDATLATLKIQPSEPRDSAVYFCASGLSGTGGREQYFGPGTRLTVT.

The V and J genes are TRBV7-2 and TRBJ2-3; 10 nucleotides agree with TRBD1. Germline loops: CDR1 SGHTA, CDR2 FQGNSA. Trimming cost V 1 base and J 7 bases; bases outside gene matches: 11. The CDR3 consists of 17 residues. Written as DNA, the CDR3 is TGTGCCAGCAGCTTAGAACCCCCCGGGACAGGGGTGAATACGCAGTATTTT. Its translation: CASSLEPPGTGVNTQYF. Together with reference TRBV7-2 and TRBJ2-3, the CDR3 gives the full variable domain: GAGVSQSPSNKVTEKGKDVELRCDPISGHTALYWYRQSLGQGLEFLIYFQGNSAPDKSGLPSDRFSAERTGGSVSTLTIQRTQQEDSAVYLCASSLEPPGTGVNTQYFGPGTRLTVL.

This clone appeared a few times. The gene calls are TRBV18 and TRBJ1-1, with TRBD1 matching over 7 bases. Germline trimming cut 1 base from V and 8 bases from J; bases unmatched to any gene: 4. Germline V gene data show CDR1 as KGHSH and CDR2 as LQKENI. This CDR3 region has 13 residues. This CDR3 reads CASSPRQGIEAFF. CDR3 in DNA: TGTGCCAGCTCACCACGACAGGGAATAGAAGCTTTCTTT.

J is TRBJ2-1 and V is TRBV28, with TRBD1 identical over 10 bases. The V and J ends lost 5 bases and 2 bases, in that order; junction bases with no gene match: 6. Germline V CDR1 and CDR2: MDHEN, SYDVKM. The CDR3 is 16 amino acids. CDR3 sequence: CASSTPGTGAYNEQFF. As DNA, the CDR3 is TGTGCCAGCAGTACACCCGGGACAGGGGCCTACAATGAGCAGTTCTTC.

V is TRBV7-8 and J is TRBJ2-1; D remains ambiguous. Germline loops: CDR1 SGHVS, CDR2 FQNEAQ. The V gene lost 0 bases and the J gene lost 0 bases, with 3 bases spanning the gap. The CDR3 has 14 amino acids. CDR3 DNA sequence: TGTGCCAGCAGCTTAGCCAGCTCCTACAATGAGCAGTTCTTC. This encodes CASSLASSYNEQFF. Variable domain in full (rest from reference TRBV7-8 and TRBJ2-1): GAGVSQSPRYKVAKRGQDVALRCDPISGHVSLFWYQQALGQGPEFLTYFQNEAQLDKSGLPSDRFFAERPEGSVSTLKIQRTQQEDSAVYLCASSLASSYNEQFFGPGTRLTVL.

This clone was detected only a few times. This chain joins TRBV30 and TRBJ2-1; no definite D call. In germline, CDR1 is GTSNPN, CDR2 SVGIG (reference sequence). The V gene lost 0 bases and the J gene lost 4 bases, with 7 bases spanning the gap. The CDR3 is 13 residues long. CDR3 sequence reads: CAWSVPRYNEQFF. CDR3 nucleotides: TGTGCCTGGAGTGTACCTCGGTACAATGAGCAGTTCTTC.

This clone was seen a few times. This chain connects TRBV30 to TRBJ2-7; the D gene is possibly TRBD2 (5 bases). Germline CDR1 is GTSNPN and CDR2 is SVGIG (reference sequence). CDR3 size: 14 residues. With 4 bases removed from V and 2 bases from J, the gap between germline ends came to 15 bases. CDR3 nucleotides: TGTGCCTGGAAAGGAGGCACTTCGACCTACGAGCAGTACTTC. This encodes CAWKGGTSTYEQYF.

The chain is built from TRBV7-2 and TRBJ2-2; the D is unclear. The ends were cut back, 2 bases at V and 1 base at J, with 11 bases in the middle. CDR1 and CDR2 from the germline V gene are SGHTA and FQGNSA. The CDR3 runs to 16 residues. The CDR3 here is CASSLTTSLNTGELFF. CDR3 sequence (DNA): TGTGCCAGCAGCTTAACCACTTCCCTGAACACCGGGGAGCTGTTTTTT.